The clone carrying this T cell receptor beta chain was seen repeatedly, ten times or more. The germline CDR1 and CDR2 sequences are SEHNR and FQNEAQ (reference sequence). The CDR3 covers 14 residues. V lost 5 bases and J lost 0, with 11 bases in between. The sample belongs to a study of molecular identifiers for immune sequencing clone quantification. Using its own MiXCR run on the PCR reads, TCRdb lists one record per CDR3 protein. This sample has fewer than 350,000 distinct CDR3 sequences, with around 21% found just once. The chain combines TRBV7-9 with TRBJ2-7; D ambiguous. The clonotype originates from a human donor in good health. Some libraries in this study had Jurkat cell RNA spiked in. Input material: naive CD8+ T cells from blood, with Jurkat cell RNA spiked in. Stated subset: FACS-sorted CD8+CD4-CCR7+CD45RA+ naive T cells. The CDR3: CASSSQGYSYEQYF. The CDR3, as DNA: TGTGCCAGCAGCAGCCAAGGGTACTCCTACGAGCAGTACTTC.